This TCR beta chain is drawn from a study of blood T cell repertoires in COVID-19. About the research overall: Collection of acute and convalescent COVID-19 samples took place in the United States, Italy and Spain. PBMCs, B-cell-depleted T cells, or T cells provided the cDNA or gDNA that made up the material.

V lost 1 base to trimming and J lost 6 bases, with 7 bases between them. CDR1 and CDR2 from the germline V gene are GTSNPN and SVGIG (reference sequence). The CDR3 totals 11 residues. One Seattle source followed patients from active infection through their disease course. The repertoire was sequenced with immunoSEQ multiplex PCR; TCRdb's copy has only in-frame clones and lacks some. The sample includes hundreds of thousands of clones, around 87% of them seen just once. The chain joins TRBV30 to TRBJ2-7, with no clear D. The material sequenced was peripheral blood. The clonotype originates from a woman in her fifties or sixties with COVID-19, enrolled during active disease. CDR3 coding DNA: TGTGCCTGGAGTGCCCCCGGCGAGCAGTACTTC. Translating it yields CAWSAPGEQYF.